The 32 T cell receptor beta chains reported below all come from one sample, sequenced in a study of shared clonotypes between healthy human individuals (dated by TCRdb to 2019 to 2021). To prepare the library, the immunoSEQ multiplex PCR assay was applied. What TCRdb holds here is the immuneACCESS table cut down to in-frame rearrangements. Part of the clones is not present; checked against another copy, under half of the missing clones reflect an unresolved V gene, and the others are unexplained. This sample gives over 95,000 clones in total; around 68% of them show up just once. 24% of the sample is held by the ten biggest clonotypes. The material sequenced was memory CD8+ T cells sorted from blood. The cell subset or site label, as the study defines it: CD45RO+ cells pooled with CCR7-negative TemRA cells. These receptors all come from a woman in her twenties or thirties in good health.

A remark on this clone: The same CDR3 is also encoded by other DNA sequences in this sample. The V gene is TRBV6-1, the J gene TRBJ1-4; D may be TRBD1 (5 bases). The V and J ends lost 5 bases and 8 bases respectively, with 18 bases between them. From germline, CDR1 is MNHNS and CDR2 SASEGT. This CDR3 contains 15 residues. CDR3 residues: CASSPGPATNEKLFF. As DNA, the CDR3 is TGTGCCAGCAGTCCGGGGCCCGCAACGAACGAAAAACTGTTTTTT.

V and J are TRBV11-2 and TRBJ2-5; 9 nucleotides agree with TRBD2. The CDR3 runs 16 residues. The V gene end was trimmed by 4 bases and the J gene end by 5 bases; junction bases not matched to a gene: 11. Germline V gene lookup returns CDR1 SGHAT and CDR2 FQNNGV. Written as DNA, the CDR3 is TGTGCCAGCAGCTCGCGGGAGGGCCTGTCTTGGGAGACCCAGTACTTC. Translated, it gives CASSSREGLSWETQYF.

This chain uses TRBV7-6 with TRBJ2-5; no clear D gene. Germline V gene data show CDR1 as SGHVS and CDR2 as FNYEAQ. Trimming removed 1 base at V and 7 bases at J, with 10 bases between. The CDR3 is 13 amino acids. The CDR3 DNA reads TGTGCCAGCAGCTTAGGACCGCCGGGGACCCAGTACTTC. It specifies CASSLGPPGTQYF.

This chain connects TRBV7-2 to TRBJ2-3; D unclear. Between the trimmed V and J ends, which lost 6 bases and 1 base, there was a span of 11 bases. The germline V gene has CDR1 SGHTA and CDR2 FQGNSA. CDR3 size: 14 residues. In nucleotides, the CDR3 is TGTGCCAGCAGTCCGGCTGCAGGCACAGATACGCAGTATTTT. This gives the protein CASSPAAGTDTQYF. Complete variable domain (other parts from reference TRBV7-2 and TRBJ2-3): GAGVSQSPSNKVTEKGKDVELRCDPISGHTALYWYRQSLGQGLEFLIYFQGNSAPDKSGLPSDRFSAERTGGSVSTLTIQRTQQEDSAVYLCASSPAAGTDTQYFGPGTRLTVL.

J is TRBJ1-5 and V is TRBV28; unclear D gene. Trimming removed 2 bases from V and 2 bases from J, with 10 bases in between. The CDR3 has 15 amino acids. Germline V gene data show CDR1 as MDHEN and CDR2 as SYDVKM. The CDR3 spells CASSLKVTGNQPQHF. Here the CDR3 DNA reads TGTGCCAGCAGTTTAAAGGTCACTGGCAATCAGCCCCAGCATTTT.

The sample holds many counts of this clone. The chain uses TRBV29-1 and TRBJ2-7; D is uncertain. This CDR3 has 13 residues. The V end was cut by 0 bases, the J end by 1 base, with 7 bases between. Germline assignment: CDR1 SQVTM and CDR2 ANQGSEA. Written as DNA, the CDR3 is TGCAGCGTTGAAGATACGGATTCCTACGAGCAGTACTTC. Its protein is CSVEDTDSYEQYF.

This clone was picked up many times. The V and J genes are TRBV28 and TRBJ2-3; D is unclear. CDR1 is MDHEN, CDR2 SYDVKM, per germline. V was trimmed by 3 bases and J by 7 bases, leaving 5 bases between them. This CDR3 is 11 amino acids long. The CDR3 spells CASSFRNTQYF. The DNA for the CDR3 is TGTGCCAGCAGTTTTCGAAATACGCAGTATTTT.

This clone was detected only a few times. V and J are TRBV29-1 and TRBJ2-5; 7 positions agree with TRBD1. The CDR3 contains 13 residues. CDR1 and CDR2 (germline): SQVTM, ANQGSEA. J gave up 1 base and V 4 bases, and 3 bases lay outside the gene matches. The DNA of the CDR3 is TGCAGCGTTGTAGGGGGCATCCAAGAGACCCAGTACTTC. This gives the protein CSVVGGIQETQYF.

This clone was seen a handful of times. V and J are TRBV4-1 and TRBJ1-5, with a tentative D call TRBD1 (5 bases). Looked up from germline, CDR1 is MGHRA and CDR2 is YSYEKL. Trimming pared 3 bases from V and 5 bases from J, leaving 14 bases between. The CDR3 spans 15 residues. The CDR3 loop is CASSQGVQLYQPQHF. For the CDR3, the DNA is TGCGCCAGCAGCCAGGGGGTACAGCTTTATCAGCCCCAGCATTTT.

V and J are TRBV19 and TRBJ1-1; D not resolved. V was pared by 10 bases and J by 3 bases, with 33 bases between. The CDR3 loop spans 19 amino acids. The germline V gene encodes CDR1 LNHDA and CDR2 SQIVND (reference sequence). CDR3: CAISPAPIMSDGKDTEAFF. The CDR3 coding sequence is TGTGCCATCTCTCCCGCGCCCATTATGTCGGACGGGAAGGACACTGAAGCTTTCTTT.

In the case of this clone: Germline is not matched at one junction end, which may reflect a read error. At the DNA level, this CDR3 is encoded by other sequences in the same sample as well. The J gene is TRBJ2-2, the V gene TRBV4-1; D is perhaps TRBD1 (6 bases). This CDR3 contains 20 residues. Germline loops: CDR1 MGHRA, CDR2 YSYEKL. CDR3 nucleotides: TGCGCCAGCAGTTTTCTAACACGGGGCTCCCCTCGGGGACACACCGGGGAGCTGTTTTTC. Its translation is CASSFLTRGSPRGHTGELFF.

CDR3 bases: TGCGCCAGCAGCGGTCCCGGGACAGGGATGAACACTGAAGCTTTCTTT. As protein: CASSGPGTGMNTEAFF. The genes are TRBV5-1 and TRBJ1-1; 9 bases agree with TRBD1. Germline V lookup: CDR1 SGHRS, CDR2 YFSETQ. This CDR3 is built from 16 residues. V dropped 4 bases and J dropped 0; count of bases not matched to a gene: 7.

Ten or more counts support this clone. The chain has TRBV9 and TRBJ2-1; 10 bases align to TRBD2. The CDR3 extends over 18 amino acids. V lost 3 bases to trimming and J lost 3 bases; unmatched junction nucleotides: 12. The V gene's germline CDR1 is SGDLS and CDR2 YYNGEE. The DNA of the CDR3 is TGTGCCAGCAGCGCAAAATCTCTAGCGGGAGAGATCTACAATGAGCAGTTCTTC. It encodes CASSAKSLAGEIYNEQFF.

The table lists this clone with a few counts. The gene calls are TRBV28 and TRBJ1-2; D remains ambiguous. V was cut by 3 bases and J by 8 bases, with 10 bases left in between. CDR1 MDHEN and CDR2 SYDVKM come from the germline V gene. The CDR3 totals 12 residues. The CDR3 DNA sequence: TGTGCCAGCAGTTTCTCCAGTGGAGGCTACACCTTC. Translation gives CASSFSSGGYTF.

V gene TRBV30 combines with J gene TRBJ2-2; unclear D gene. The CDR3 loop spans 10 amino acids. Trimming took 5 bases from V and 5 from J, leaving 3 bases between them. Germline CDR1 is GTSNPN and CDR2 is SVGIG (reference sequence). The CDR3 spells CAWGTGELFF. DNA for the CDR3: TGTGCCTGGGGAACCGGGGAGCTGTTTTTT.

This clone was detected only a few times. The rearrangement links TRBV27 to TRBJ2-7; possible D gene TRBD2, 5 bases. CDR1 and CDR2 from the germline V gene are MNHEY and SMNVEV (reference sequence). Trimming stripped 2 bases from V and 4 bases from J, with 12 bases between. The CDR3 is 14 residues long. CDR3 sequence (DNA): TGTGCCAGCAGTTTAAACGGGGTTAGGTACGAGCAGTACTTC. It is translated as CASSLNGVRYEQYF.

V is TRBV19 and J is TRBJ1-1, with D perhaps TRBD1 (5 bases). CDR1 LNHDA and CDR2 SQIVND come from the germline V gene (reference sequence). CDR3 length equals 13 residues. The ends were cut back, 3 bases at V and 6 bases at J, with 11 bases in the middle. The CDR3 DNA is TGTGCCAGTAGTATCCAGGGAGTGGCTGAAGCTTTCTTT. Translation gives CASSIQGVAEAFF.

This clone was observed a handful of times. The V call is TRBV21-1, the J call TRBJ2-7. TRBV21-1 is assigned pseudogene status. The CDR3 spans 12 residues. The chain's CDR3 is CASSQHSYEQYF. The CDR3 nucleotides are TGTGCCAGCAGCCAACATAGCTACGAGCAGTACTTC.

V gene TRBV15 combines with J gene TRBJ1-5; D may be TRBD1 (5 bases). V was cut by 1 base and J by 3 bases, with 13 bases left in between. CDR3 length: 16 amino acids. Germline values: CDR1 LNHNV, CDR2 YYDKDF (reference sequence). The CDR3 nucleotides are TGTGCCACCAGCAGAGTTTGGGGCCGTAACAATCAGCCCCAGCATTTT. This gives the protein CATSRVWGRNNQPQHF. Based on the CDR3 plus reference TRBV15 and TRBJ1-5, the full variable domain is DAMVIQNPRYQVTQFGKPVTLSCSQTLNHNVMYWYQQKSSQAPKLLFHYYDKDFNNEADTPDNFQSRRPNTSFCFLDIRSPGLGDTAMYLCATSRVWGRNNQPQHFGDGTRLSIL.

J is TRBJ1-1 and V is TRBV1; the D segment call TRBD1 is taken from the table without a DNA check. TRBV1 is an annotated pseudogene. The CDR3 runs 14 residues. CDR3 in amino acids: CTSSQGLADTEAFF. As DNA, the CDR3 is TGCACCAGCAGCCAAGGTCTCGCAGACACTGAAGCTTTCTTT.

In nucleotides, the CDR3 is TGCGCCAGCAGCTACCTCTGGAGCGGGATTATGACAGATACGCAGTATTTT. Protein: CASSYLWSGIMTDTQYF. The chain is built from TRBV5-1 and TRBJ2-3; 7 nucleotides line up with TRBD2. CDR1 is SGHRS, CDR2 YFSETQ, per germline. The junction had 13 bases not matched to a gene; V was cut back by 3 bases and J by 3 bases. There are 17 residues in the CDR3. The full variable domain, its missing parts supplied by reference TRBV5-1 and TRBJ2-3, is KAGVTQTPRYLIKTRGQQVTLSCSPISGHRSVSWYQQTPGQGLQFLFEYFSETQRNKGNFPGRFSGRQFSNSRSEMNVSTLELGDSALYLCASSYLWSGIMTDTQYFGPGTRLTVL.

The V gene is TRBV6-5, the J gene TRBJ1-5; a possible D gene is TRBD1 (5 bases). V lost 0 bases and J 6 bases, leaving 12 bases between the germline ends. The CDR3 length is 15 residues. The germline gives CDR1 MNHEY, CDR2 SVGAGI. CDR3 sequence (DNA): TGTGCCAGCAGTTACTCGACGGCGGGGGGTCAGCCCCAGCATTTT. This translates into CASSYSTAGGQPQHF.

The chain links TRBV5-6 to TRBJ2-7; TRBD1 agrees at 9 bases. Germline V gene lookup returns CDR1 SGHDT and CDR2 YYEEEE. J gave up 5 bases and V 4 bases, and 7 bases lay outside the gene matches. The length of the CDR3 is 14 residues. CDR3 residues: CASSLWDRVHEQYF. The CDR3 nucleotides are TGTGCCAGCAGCCTATGGGACAGGGTCCACGAGCAGTACTTC.

The genes are TRBV9 and TRBJ2-2; possible D gene TRBD1, 6 bases. Trimming stripped 4 bases from V and 6 bases from J, with 16 bases between. This CDR3 spans 15 amino acids. Looked up from germline, CDR1 is SGDLS and CDR2 is YYNGEE. CDR3 DNA: TGTGCCAGCAGCAAGTATTCAGGGGTCCCCGGGGAGCTGTTTTTT. It specifies CASSKYSGVPGELFF.

The chain joins TRBV11-2 to TRBJ2-5; TRBD2 aligns across 12 bases. Losses at the gene ends were 1 base for V and 0 bases for J; bases not matched to a gene: 6. Per germline, CDR1 SGHAT and CDR2 FQNNGV. The CDR3 extends over 18 amino acids. CDR3 in amino acids: CASSLGGLAGTYQETQYF. CDR3 coding DNA: TGTGCCAGCAGCTTAGGTGGACTAGCGGGGACGTACCAAGAGACCCAGTACTTC.

V and J are TRBV15 and TRBJ2-5; possibly TRBD1 or TRBD2 for D (5 bases each). The V gene's germline CDR1 is LNHNV and CDR2 YYDKDF (reference sequence). V shed 8 bases and J shed 4 bases, with 14 bases lying between them. CDR3 length: 13 amino acids. The CDR3 DNA reads as TGTGCCACCCATGAGGGGCGCGGAGAGACCCAGTACTTC. Its translation is CATHEGRGETQYF.

The rearrangement joins TRBV28 to TRBJ2-2, with D perhaps TRBD2 (5 bases). With 2 bases removed from V and 4 bases from J, the gap between germline ends came to 17 bases. Per germline, CDR1 MDHEN and CDR2 SYDVKM. There are 17 residues in the CDR3. The CDR3 DNA follows: TGTGCCAGCAGTTTAAGGGCTCCTAGCCCGGGCACCGGGGAGCTGTTTTTT. The encoded protein is CASSLRAPSPGTGELFF.

The V and J genes are TRBV2 and TRBJ1-4; 7 nucleotides align to TRBD1. CDR3 length: 15 amino acids. Germline V lookup: CDR1 SNHLY, CDR2 FYNNEI. The ends lost 1 base at V and 5 bases at J; junction bases unmatched: 4. CDR3 sequence reads: CASSEVTGPNEKLFF. The CDR3 coding sequence is TGTGCCAGCAGTGAAGTGACAGGGCCGAATGAAAAACTGTTTTTT.

This clone was found a few times. This chain uses TRBV11-2 with TRBJ2-5; unclear D gene. The CDR3 is 14 residues long. The V gene lost 0 bases and the J gene lost 1 base, with 6 bases spanning the gap. Germline lookup yields CDR1 SGHAT and CDR2 FQNNGV. CDR3 DNA: TGTGCCAGCAGCTTAGAGCCAGTCCAAGAGACCCAGTACTTC. It encodes CASSLEPVQETQYF.

This chain joins TRBV15 and TRBJ2-7; D is possibly TRBD2 (6 bases). CDR3 length: 18 residues. V was clipped by 0 bases and J by 2 bases, with 20 bases between them. Germline V gives CDR1 LNHNV, CDR2 YYDKDF (reference sequence). CDR3 loop: CATSRDSAPRGNPYEQYF. In DNA form, the CDR3 reads TGTGCCACCAGCAGAGATAGCGCCCCCCGGGGGAACCCCTACGAGCAGTACTTC.

The chain couples TRBV28 to TRBJ1-3; D ambiguous. Trimming removed 6 bases from V and 8 bases from J, with 23 bases in between. CDR1 is MDHEN and CDR2 is SYDVKM in the germline V gene. The CDR3 length is 16 residues. The CDR3 is CASSQTTEEPVDTIYF. CDR3 nucleotide sequence: TGTGCCAGCAGCCAAACGACCGAGGAACCTGTGGACACCATATATTTT. The variable domain in full, with the rest retrieved from reference TRBV28 and TRBJ1-3, is DVKVTQSSRYLVKRTGEKVFLECVQDMDHENMFWYRQDPGLGLRLIYFSYDVKMKEKGDIPEGYSVSREKKERFSLILESASTNQTSMYLCASSQTTEEPVDTIYFGEGSWLTVV.

This clone was seen a few times. The CDR3 here is CASSKTGGQPQHF. CDR3 DNA: TGTGCCAGCAGTAAGACAGGGGGGCAGCCCCAGCATTTT. This sequence joins TRBV6-6 and TRBJ1-5; TRBD1 matches at 9 bases. Unmatched junction bases numbered 3, after V lost 5 bases and J lost 7 bases. The germline gives CDR1 MNHNY, CDR2 SVGAGI (reference sequence). The CDR3 contains 13 residues.